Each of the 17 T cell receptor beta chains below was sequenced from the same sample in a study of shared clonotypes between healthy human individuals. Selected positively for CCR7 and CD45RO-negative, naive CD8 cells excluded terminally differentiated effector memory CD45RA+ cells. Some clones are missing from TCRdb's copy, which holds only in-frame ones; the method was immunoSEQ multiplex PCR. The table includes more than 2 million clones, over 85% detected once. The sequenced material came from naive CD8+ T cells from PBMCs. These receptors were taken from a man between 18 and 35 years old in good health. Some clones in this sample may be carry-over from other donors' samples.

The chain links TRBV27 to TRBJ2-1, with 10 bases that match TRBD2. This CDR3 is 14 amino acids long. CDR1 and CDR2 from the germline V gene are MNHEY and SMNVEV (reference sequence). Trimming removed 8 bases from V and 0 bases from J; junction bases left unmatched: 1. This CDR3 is CASASGSSYNEQFF. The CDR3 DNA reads TGTGCCAGCGCTAGCGGGAGCTCCTACAATGAGCAGTTCTTC.

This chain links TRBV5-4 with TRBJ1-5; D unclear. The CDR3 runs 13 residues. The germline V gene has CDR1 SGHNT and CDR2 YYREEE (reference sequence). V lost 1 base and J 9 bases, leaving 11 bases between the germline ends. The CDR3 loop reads CASSLPSGGPQHF. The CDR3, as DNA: TGTGCCAGCAGCTTGCCCTCCGGAGGGCCCCAGCATTTT.

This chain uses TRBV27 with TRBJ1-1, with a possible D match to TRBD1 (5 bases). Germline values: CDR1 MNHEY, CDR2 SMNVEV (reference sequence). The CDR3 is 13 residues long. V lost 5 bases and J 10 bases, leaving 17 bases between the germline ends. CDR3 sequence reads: CASSPRGHAGAFF. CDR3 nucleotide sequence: TGTGCCAGCAGTCCGCGGGGCCACGCGGGAGCTTTCTTT.

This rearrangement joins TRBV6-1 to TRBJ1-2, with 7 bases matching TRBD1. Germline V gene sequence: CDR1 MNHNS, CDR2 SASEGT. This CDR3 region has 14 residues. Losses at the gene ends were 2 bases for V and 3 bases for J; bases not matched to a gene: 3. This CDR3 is CASSEYRGDYGYTF. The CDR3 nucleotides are TGTGCCAGCAGTGAATACAGGGGCGACTATGGCTACACCTTC.

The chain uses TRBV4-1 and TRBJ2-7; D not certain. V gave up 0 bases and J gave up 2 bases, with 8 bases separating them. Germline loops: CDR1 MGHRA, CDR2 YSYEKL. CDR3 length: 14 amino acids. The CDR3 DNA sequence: TGCGCCAGCAGCCAAGACAGGCTACCCTACGAGCAGTACTTC. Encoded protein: CASSQDRLPYEQYF.

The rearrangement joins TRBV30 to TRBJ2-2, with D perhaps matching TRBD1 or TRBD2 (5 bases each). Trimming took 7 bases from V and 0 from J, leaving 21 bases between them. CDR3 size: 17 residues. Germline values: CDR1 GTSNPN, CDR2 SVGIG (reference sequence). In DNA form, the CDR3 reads TGTGCCTCTCTTTTATACCGGGACCAGACGAACACCGGGGAGCTGTTTTTT. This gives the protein CASLLYRDQTNTGELFF.

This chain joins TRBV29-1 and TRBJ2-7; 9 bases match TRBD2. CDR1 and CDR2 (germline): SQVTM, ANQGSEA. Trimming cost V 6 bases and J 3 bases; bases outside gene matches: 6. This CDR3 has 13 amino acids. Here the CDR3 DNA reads TGCAGCGTGGCGGGGGGGAGTCGCTACGAGCAGTACTTC. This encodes CSVAGGSRYEQYF.

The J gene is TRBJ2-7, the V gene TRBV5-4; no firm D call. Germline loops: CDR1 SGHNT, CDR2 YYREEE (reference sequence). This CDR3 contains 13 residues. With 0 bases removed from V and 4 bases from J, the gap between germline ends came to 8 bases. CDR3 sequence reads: CASSLDNPYEQYF. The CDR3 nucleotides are TGTGCCAGCAGCTTGGACAATCCGTACGAGCAGTACTTC.

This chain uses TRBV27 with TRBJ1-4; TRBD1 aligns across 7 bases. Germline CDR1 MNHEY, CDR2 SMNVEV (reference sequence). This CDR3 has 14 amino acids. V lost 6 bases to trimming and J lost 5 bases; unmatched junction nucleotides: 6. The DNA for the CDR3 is TGTGCCAGCAGCGAGTACAGGGGCAATGAAAAACTGTTTTTT. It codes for CASSEYRGNEKLFF.

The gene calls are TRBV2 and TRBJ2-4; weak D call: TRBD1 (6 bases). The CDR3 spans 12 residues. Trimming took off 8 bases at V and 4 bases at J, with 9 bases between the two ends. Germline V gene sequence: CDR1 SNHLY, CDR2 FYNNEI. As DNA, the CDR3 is TGTGCCAGCGCCGGACAGAAAAACATTCAGTACTTC. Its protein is CASAGQKNIQYF.

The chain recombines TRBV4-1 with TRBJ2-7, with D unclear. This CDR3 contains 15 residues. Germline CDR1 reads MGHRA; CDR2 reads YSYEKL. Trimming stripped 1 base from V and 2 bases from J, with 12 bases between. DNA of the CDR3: TGCGCCAGCAGCCAAGTCCAAGGGAATGCCTACGAGCAGTACTTC. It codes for CASSQVQGNAYEQYF.

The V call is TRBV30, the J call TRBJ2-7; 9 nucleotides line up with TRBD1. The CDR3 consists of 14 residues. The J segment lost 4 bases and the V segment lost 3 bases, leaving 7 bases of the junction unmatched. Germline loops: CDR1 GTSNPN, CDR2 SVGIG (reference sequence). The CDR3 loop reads CAWSTTGTGYEQYF. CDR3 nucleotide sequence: TGTGCCTGGAGCACCACCGGGACAGGGTACGAGCAGTACTTC.

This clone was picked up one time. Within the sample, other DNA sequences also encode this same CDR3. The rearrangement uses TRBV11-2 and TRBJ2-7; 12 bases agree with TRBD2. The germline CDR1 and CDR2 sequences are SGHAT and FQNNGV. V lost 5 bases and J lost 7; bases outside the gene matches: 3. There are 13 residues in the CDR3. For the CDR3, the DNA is TGTGCCAGCAGCCTCGGACTAGCGGGGGAGCAGTACTTC. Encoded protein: CASSLGLAGEQYF.

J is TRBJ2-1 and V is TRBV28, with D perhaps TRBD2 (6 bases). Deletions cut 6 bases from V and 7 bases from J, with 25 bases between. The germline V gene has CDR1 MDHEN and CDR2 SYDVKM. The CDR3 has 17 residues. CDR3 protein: CASSPPWATSLGNEQFF. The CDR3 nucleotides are TGTGCCAGCAGCCCACCGTGGGCGACTAGTCTAGGTAATGAGCAGTTCTTC.

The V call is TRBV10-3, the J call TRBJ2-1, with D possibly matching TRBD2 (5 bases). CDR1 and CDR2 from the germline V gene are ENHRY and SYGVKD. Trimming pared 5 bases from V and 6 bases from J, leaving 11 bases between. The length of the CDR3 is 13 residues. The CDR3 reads CAISPTRGNEQFF. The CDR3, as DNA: TGTGCCATCAGTCCCACTCGGGGCAATGAGCAGTTCTTC.

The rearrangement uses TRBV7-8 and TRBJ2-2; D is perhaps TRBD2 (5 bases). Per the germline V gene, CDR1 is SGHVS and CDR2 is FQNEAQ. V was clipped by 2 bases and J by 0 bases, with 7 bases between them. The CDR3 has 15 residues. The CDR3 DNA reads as TGTGCCAGCAGCTTACTCGGGGCGAACACCGGGGAGCTGTTTTTT. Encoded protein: CASSLLGANTGELFF.

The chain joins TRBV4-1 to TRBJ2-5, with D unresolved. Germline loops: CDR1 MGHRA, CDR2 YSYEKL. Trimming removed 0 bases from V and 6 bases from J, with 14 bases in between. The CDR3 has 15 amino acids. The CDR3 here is CASSQEPLHRQTQYF. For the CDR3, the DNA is TGCGCCAGCAGCCAAGAGCCCCTTCACCGGCAGACCCAGTACTTC.